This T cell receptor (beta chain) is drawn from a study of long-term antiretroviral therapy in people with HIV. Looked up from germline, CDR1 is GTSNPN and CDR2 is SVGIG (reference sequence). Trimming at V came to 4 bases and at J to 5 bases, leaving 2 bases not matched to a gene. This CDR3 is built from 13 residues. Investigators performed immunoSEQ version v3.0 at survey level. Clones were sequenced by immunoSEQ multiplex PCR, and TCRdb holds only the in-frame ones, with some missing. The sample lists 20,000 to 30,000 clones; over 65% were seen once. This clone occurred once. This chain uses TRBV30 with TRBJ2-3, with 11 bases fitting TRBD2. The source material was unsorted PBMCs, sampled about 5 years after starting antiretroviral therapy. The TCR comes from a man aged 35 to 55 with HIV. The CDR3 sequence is CAWNGLAGDTQYF. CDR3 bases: TGTGCCTGGAACGGACTAGCGGGAGATACGCAGTATTTT.